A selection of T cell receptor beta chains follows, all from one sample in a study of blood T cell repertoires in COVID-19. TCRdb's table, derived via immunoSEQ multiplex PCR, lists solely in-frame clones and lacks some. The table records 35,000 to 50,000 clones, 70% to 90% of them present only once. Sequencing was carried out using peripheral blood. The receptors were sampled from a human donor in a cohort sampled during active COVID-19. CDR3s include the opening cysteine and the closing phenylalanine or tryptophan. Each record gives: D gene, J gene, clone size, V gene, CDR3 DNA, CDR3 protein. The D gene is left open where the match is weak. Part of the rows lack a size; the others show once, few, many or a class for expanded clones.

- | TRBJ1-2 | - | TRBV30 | TGTGCCTCCTTCATGACGGGGGCGCCGGGGGGCTCTCCTGGCTACACCTTC | CASFMTGAPGGSPGYTF
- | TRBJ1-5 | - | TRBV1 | TGCACCAGCAGCCAAGATCGGACAGGGGGGTGTCAGCCCCAGCATTTT | CTSSQDRTGGCQPQHF
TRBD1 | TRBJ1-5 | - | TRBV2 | TGTGCCAGCAGCCCAGGGGGCTATAATCAGCCCCAGCATTTT | CASSPGGYNQPQHF
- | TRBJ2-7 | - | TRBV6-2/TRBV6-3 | TGTGCCAGCAGTCGCGGACTGATCGTCGAGCAGTACTTC | CASSRGLIVEQYF
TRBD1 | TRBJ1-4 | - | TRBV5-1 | TGCGCCAGCAGCTTACAGGGGGCGTCCCGTAATGAAAAACTGTTTTTT | CASSLQGASRNEKLFF
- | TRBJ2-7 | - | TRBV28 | TGTGCCAGCAGTTTGGGGGGAATCTCCTACGAGCAGTACTTC | CASSLGGISYEQYF
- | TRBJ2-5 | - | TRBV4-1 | TGCGCCAGCAGCCAGCCCCCGGGGGAGACCCAGTACTTC | CASSQPPGETQYF
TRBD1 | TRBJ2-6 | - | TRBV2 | TGTGCCAGCGATGGGTTGACAGGGACTGGGGCCAACGTCCTGACTTTC | CASDGLTGTGANVLTF
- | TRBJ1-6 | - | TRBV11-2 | TGTGCCAGCAGCTTAGGAGGGAGCTCCTATAATTCACCCCTCCACTTT | CASSLGGSSYNSPLHF
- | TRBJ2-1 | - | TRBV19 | TGTGCCAGTAGCACCGATCCGGGGATTTCCTACAATGAGCAGTTCTTC | CASSTDPGISYNEQFF
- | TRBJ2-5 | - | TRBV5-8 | TGTGCCAGCAGCTTGGGGACTCAACAAGAGACCCAGTACTTC | CASSLGTQQETQYF
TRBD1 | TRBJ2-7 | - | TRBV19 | TGTGCCAGTAGTGCCGACAGGGTCTACGAGCAGTACTTC | CASSADRVYEQYF
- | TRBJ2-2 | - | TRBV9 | TGTGCCAGCAGCCCACGCCCGGGGGGCTCTACCGGGGAGCTGTTTTTT | CASSPRPGGSTGELFF
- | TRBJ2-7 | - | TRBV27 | TGTGCCAGCAAAGGGTCGGGGGGCGCCTACGAGCAGTACTTC | CASKGSGGAYEQYF
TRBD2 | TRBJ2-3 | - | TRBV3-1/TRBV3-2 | TGTGCCAGCAGCCAAGTACTAGCGGCAGATACGCAGTATTTT | CASSQVLAADTQYF
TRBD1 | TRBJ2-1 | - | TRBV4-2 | TGTGCCAGCAGCCCCCGGGACAGGATCTACAATGAGCAGTTCTTC | CASSPRDRIYNEQFF
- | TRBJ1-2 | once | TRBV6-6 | TGTGCCAGCAGTTCTACAGGGATTTATGTCTATGGCTACACCTTC | CASSSTGIYVYGYTF
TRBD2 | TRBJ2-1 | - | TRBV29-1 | TGCAGCGTTGACGGGGTAGCGGGGGTGCCAGAGCATGAGCAGTTCTTC | CSVDGVAGVPEHEQFF
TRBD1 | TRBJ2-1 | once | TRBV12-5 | TGTGCTAGTGGGCCCTCGACAGGGATAGGATACAATGAGCAGTTCTTC | CASGPSTGIGYNEQFF
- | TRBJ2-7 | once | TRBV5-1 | TGCGCCAGCAGCCCTGGAAGGACTGCTGACTACGAGCAGTACTTC | CASSPGRTADYEQYF
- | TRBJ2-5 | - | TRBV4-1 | TGCGCCAGCAGCCTCGGGACATCAGGGACCCCCACCCAGTACTTC | CASSLGTSGTPTQYF
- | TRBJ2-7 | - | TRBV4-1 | TGCGCCAGCAGCCAGGCGGGGCGAGAGCGGGCTGCCGAGCAGTACTTC | CASSQAGRERAAEQYF
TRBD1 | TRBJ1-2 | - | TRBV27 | TGTGCCAGCAGTTCCCACTTACAGGGGCTAAAGAACTATGGCTACACCTTC | CASSSHLQGLKNYGYTF
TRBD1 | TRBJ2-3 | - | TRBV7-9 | TGTGCCAGCAGCTCGACAGGGTTTTCCACAGATACGCAGTATTTT | CASSSTGFSTDTQYF
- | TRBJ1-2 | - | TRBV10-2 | TGCGCCAGCAGTGAGTCGTTAAGGGGCGTACTGGATGGCTACACCTTC | CASSESLRGVLDGYTF
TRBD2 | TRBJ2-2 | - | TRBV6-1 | TGTGCCAGCAGTGATTATGCGGGGGGGAGGTCCGGGGAGCTGTTTTTT | CASSDYAGGRSGELFF
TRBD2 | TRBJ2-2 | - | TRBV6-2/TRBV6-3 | TGTGCCAGCAGGCCTAGCGGGGGGCGCACCGGGGAGCTGTTTTTT | CASRPSGGRTGELFF
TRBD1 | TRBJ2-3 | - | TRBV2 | TGTGCCAGCAGTGAATATGGACAGGGCACAGATACGCAGTATTTT | CASSEYGQGTDTQYF
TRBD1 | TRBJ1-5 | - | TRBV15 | TGTGCCACCAAATCGAACAGGGGCGGTCAGCCCCAGCATTTT | CATKSNRGGQPQHF
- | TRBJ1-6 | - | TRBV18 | TGTGCCAGCTCACCACGCGGGGGACTCTATAATTCACCCCTCCACTTT | CASSPRGGLYNSPLHF
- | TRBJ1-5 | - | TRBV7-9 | TGTGCCAGCAGCCGTGGGGCGGTTCAGCCCCAGCATTTT | CASSRGAVQPQHF
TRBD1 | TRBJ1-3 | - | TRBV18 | TGTGCCAGCTCAGACAGGGCGGCGGGAAACACCATATATTTT | CASSDRAAGNTIYF
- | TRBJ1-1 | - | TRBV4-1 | TGCGCCAGCAGCCAAGACGGGGTGGGGAACACTGAAGCTTTCTTT | CASSQDGVGNTEAFF
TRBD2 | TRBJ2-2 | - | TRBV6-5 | TGTGCCAGCAGGGTCAGCGGGAACCTCGGGGAGCTGTTTTTT | CASRVSGNLGELFF
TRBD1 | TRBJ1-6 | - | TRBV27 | TGTGCCAGCAGTCCCCACAGGGGATTCAATTCACCCCTCCACTTT | CASSPHRGFNSPLHF
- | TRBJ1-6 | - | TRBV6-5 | TGTGCCAGCAGAGGACACGATAATTCACCCCTCCACTTT | CASRGHDNSPLHF
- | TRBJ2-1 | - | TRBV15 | TGTGCCACCAGCAGAGACCCCAGTAAAACCTACAATGAGCAGTTCTTC | CATSRDPSKTYNEQFF
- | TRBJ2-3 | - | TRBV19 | TGTGCCAGTAGTCCTACTAGAGATACGCAGTATTTT | CASSPTRDTQYF
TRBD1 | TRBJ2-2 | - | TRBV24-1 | TGTGCCACCAGTGATCCATCTGGACAGGGATACAACACCGGGGAGCTGTTTTTT | CATSDPSGQGYNTGELFF